These 25 T cell receptor beta chains were sequenced from one sample in a study of shared clonotypes between healthy human individuals. Here immunoSEQ multiplex PCR was the method, and the copy in TCRdb shows in-frame clones only, minus some. The table includes some 980,000 clones, approximately 80% detected once. The sample was memory CD4+ T cells sorted from blood. Subset: CD45RA-negative fraction. These receptor sequences come from a man aged 18 to 30 in good health.

CDR3 residues: CASSLTSGGHTGELFF. CDR3 nucleotide sequence: TGTGCCAGCAGCCTGACTAGCGGGGGGCACACCGGGGAGCTGTTTTTT. The genes are TRBV7-8 and TRBJ2-2, with 13 nucleotides matching TRBD2. The CDR3 is 16 amino acids. Germline V gives CDR1 SGHVS, CDR2 FQNEAQ. After removal of 5 bases from V and 3 bases from J, the junction contained 3 bases not matched to a gene.

The chain employs TRBV2 and TRBJ2-3, with a tentative D call TRBD1 (5 bases). CDR1 is SNHLY, CDR2 FYNNEI, per germline. Trimming took 2 bases from V and 0 from J, leaving 6 bases between them. CDR3 length: 14 amino acids. The CDR3 spells CASSEQGSTDTQYF. In DNA form, the CDR3 reads TGTGCCAGCAGTGAACAGGGAAGCACAGATACGCAGTATTTT.

V usage is TRBV7-8 and J usage is TRBJ1-1; no reliable D call. CDR3 size: 13 residues. The V gene's germline CDR1 is SGHVS and CDR2 FQNEAQ. V gave up 4 bases and J gave up 1 base, with 7 bases separating them. Here the CDR3 reads CASSYSGNTEAFF. The CDR3 DNA reads as TGTGCCAGCAGCTATTCAGGGAACACTGAAGCTTTCTTT.

The CDR3 loop is CASSPTWDPTGYTF. CDR3 nucleotides: TGTGCCAGCTCACCAACCTGGGATCCTACTGGCTACACCTTC. The rearrangement joins TRBV18 to TRBJ1-2; no firm D call. Germline loops: CDR1 KGHSH, CDR2 LQKENI. The V end was cut by 2 bases, the J end by 7 bases, with 14 bases between. This CDR3 has 14 residues.

The chain employs TRBV19 and TRBJ1-1; D ambiguous. This CDR3 is built from 13 residues. CDR1 is LNHDA, CDR2 SQIVND, per germline (reference sequence). V was clipped by 4 bases and J by 1 base, with 7 bases between them. DNA of the CDR3: TGTGCCAGTAGTAGTAACAGGAACACTGAAGCTTTCTTT. Protein product: CASSSNRNTEAFF.

The chain has TRBV7-3 and TRBJ1-1, with D possibly TRBD1 on 5 matching bases. This CDR3 spans 13 amino acids. The ends were cut back, 0 bases at V and 7 bases at J, with 9 bases in the middle. The V gene's germline CDR1 is SGHTA and CDR2 FQGTGA. The CDR3, as DNA: TGTGCCAGCAGCTTAACCAGGGATGGTGAAGCTTTCTTT. As protein: CASSLTRDGEAFF.

The count of this clone is one. The rearrangement uses TRBV5-4 and TRBJ1-2, with unresolved D. The CDR3 runs to 11 residues. Looked up from germline, CDR1 is SGHNT and CDR2 is YYREEE (reference sequence). V was pared by 0 bases and J by 10 bases, with 7 bases between. In DNA form, the CDR3 reads TGTGCCAGCAGCTTGGTCACTGTCTACACCTTC. Translated: CASSLVTVYTF.

The chain joins TRBV14 to TRBJ1-2; 7 positions match TRBD1. The CDR3 runs to 14 residues. J gave up 7 bases and V 4 bases, and 9 bases lay outside the gene matches. Germline V gene sequence: CDR1 SGHDN, CDR2 FVKESK. CDR3 nucleotide sequence: TGTGCCAGCAGCCTACAGGGGAAAGCTGGTGGCTACACCTTC. The encoded protein is CASSLQGKAGGYTF.

The rearrangement joins TRBV6-6 to TRBJ1-2; possible D gene TRBD1, 5 bases. CDR1 is MNHNY, CDR2 SVGAGI, per germline (reference sequence). The V gene lost 5 bases and the J gene lost 6 bases, with 22 bases spanning the gap. The CDR3 has 16 amino acids. CDR3: CASSPPGRLKGNGYTF. CDR3 nucleotides: TGTGCCAGCAGTCCTCCGGGACGCCTCAAAGGGAATGGCTACACCTTC.

V usage is TRBV11-2 and J usage is TRBJ1-1; a weak D match, TRBD1 (5 bases). Germline V gene sequence: CDR1 SGHAT, CDR2 FQNNGV. This CDR3 region has 19 residues. With 1 base removed from V and 5 bases from J, the gap between germline ends came to 26 bases. The CDR3 spells CASSLVGSRPFLGATEAFF. The CDR3 coding sequence is TGTGCCAGCAGCTTAGTCGGGTCCCGGCCGTTCCTCGGGGCGACTGAAGCTTTCTTT.

The chain couples TRBV7-6 to TRBJ2-4; TRBD2 matches 9 bases. Germline V CDR1 and CDR2: SGHVS, FNYEAQ. The CDR3 has 16 amino acids. The trim removed 5 bases at V and 6 bases at J, leaving 11 bases unmatched. This CDR3 reads CASSLGVAGGINIQYF. The CDR3 DNA is TGTGCCAGCAGCCTAGGCGTTGCGGGAGGGATAAACATTCAGTACTTC.

This chain links TRBV5-4 with TRBJ2-7; a possible D gene is TRBD1 (5 bases). Trimming pared 6 bases from V and 0 bases from J, leaving 19 bases between. Per germline, CDR1 SGHNT and CDR2 YYREEE (reference sequence). The CDR3 totals 16 residues. The CDR3 reads CASTAISRDTSYEQYF. The CDR3, as DNA: TGTGCCAGCACCGCAATTTCCAGGGATACCTCCTACGAGCAGTACTTC.

This chain uses TRBV30 with TRBJ1-1; no firm D call. The germline V gene has CDR1 GTSNPN and CDR2 SVGIG (reference sequence). V shed 2 bases and J shed 0 bases, with 13 bases lying between them. CDR3 length: 15 residues. The CDR3 loop is CAWSSGGPMNTEAFF. CDR3 coding DNA: TGTGCCTGGAGTTCGGGAGGGCCCATGAACACTGAAGCTTTCTTT. Complete variable domain (other parts from reference TRBV30 and TRBJ1-1): SQTIHQWPATLVQPVGSPLSLECTVEGTSNPNLYWYRQAAGRGLQLLFYSVGIGQISSEVPQNLSASRPQDRQFILSSKKLLLSDSGFYLCAWSSGGPMNTEAFFGQGTRLTVV.

This clone was found once. The same CDR3 arises from other DNA sequences in this sample as well. The rearrangement joins TRBV11-2 to TRBJ2-5, with a possible D match to TRBD1 (5 bases). The length of the CDR3 is 14 residues. CDR1 is SGHAT, CDR2 FQNNGV, per germline. Trimming pared 0 bases from V and 5 bases from J, leaving 10 bases between. In DNA form, the CDR3 reads TGTGCCAGCAGCTTAGATCTAGGGGTCGAGACCCAGTACTTC. Translating gives CASSLDLGVETQYF.

The sample holds many counts of this clone. The sample contains more than one DNA sequence encoding this CDR3. The rearrangement joins TRBV7-9 to TRBJ2-2, with TRBD1 as a possible D gene (5 bases). The germline gives CDR1 SEHNR, CDR2 FQNEAQ (reference sequence). V was cut by 5 bases and J by 3 bases, with 13 bases left in between. The CDR3 covers 15 residues. The CDR3 DNA follows: TGTGCCAGCAGCCTACATCAGGGCGACACCGGGGAGCTGTTTTTT. Translated: CASSLHQGDTGELFF.

There are a few counts of this clone. This chain links TRBV11-2 with TRBJ2-1, with D tentatively TRBD2 (5 bases). There are 15 residues in the CDR3. The V end was cut by 5 bases, the J end by 0 bases, with 11 bases between. CDR1 and CDR2 (germline): SGHAT, FQNNGV. The CDR3 nucleotides are TGTGCCAGCAGCCGGGAAGGAAGCTCCTACAATGAGCAGTTCTTC. Translated: CASSREGSSYNEQFF.

This clone has a single count. The sample holds other DNA sequences that translate to the same CDR3. V and J are TRBV10-3 and TRBJ2-7; 7 nucleotides align to TRBD1. V trimming: 3 bases; J trimming: 0 bases; junction bases outside the gene matches: 2. The CDR3 is made up of 14 amino acids. CDR1 is ENHRY and CDR2 is SYGVKD in the germline V gene. The CDR3 sequence is CAISDSGGSYEQYF. The CDR3 DNA is TGTGCCATCAGTGATTCAGGGGGCTCCTACGAGCAGTACTTC.

With respect to this clone: Other DNA sequences within the sample encode an identical CDR3. The chain uses TRBV18 and TRBJ1-1; D unresolved. Germline lookup yields CDR1 KGHSH and CDR2 LQKENI. With 3 bases removed from V and 0 bases from J, the gap between germline ends came to 5 bases. CDR3 length: 13 residues. The DNA of the CDR3 is TGTGCCAGCTCACCGCAGGTGAACACTGAAGCTTTCTTT. Protein: CASSPQVNTEAFF.

Worth noting for this clone: Other DNA sequences in this sample translate to the same CDR3. The gene calls are TRBV29-1 and TRBJ1-2, with D uncertain. Germline V gene data show CDR1 as SQVTM and CDR2 as ANQGSEA. V lost 4 bases and J lost 4, with 10 bases in between. The CDR3 runs to 12 residues. For the CDR3, the DNA is TGCAGCGTTGCGCGGGAAAGCTATGGCTACACCTTC. It codes for CSVARESYGYTF.

This clone is a singleton in its sample. The chain uses TRBV4-3 and TRBJ2-5, with TRBD1 as a possible D gene (6 bases). The closer fit of TRBJ2-7 to the DNA end suggests the J call may be wrong. Germline-derived CDR1 and CDR2 are LGHNA and YSLEER. The CDR3 length is 15 residues. The CDR3 region is CASSQPRDNSYEQYF. CDR3 DNA sequence: TGCGCCAGCAGCCAGCCCCGGGACAACTCCTACGAGCAGTACTTC.

This chain joins TRBV5-4 and TRBJ2-2; the D gene is possibly TRBD2 (5 bases). Germline CDR1 reads SGHNT; CDR2 reads YYREEE (reference sequence). There are 16 residues in the CDR3. Trimming pared 0 bases from V and 1 base from J, leaving 10 bases between. The CDR3 sequence is CASSLGPGWNTGELFF. CDR3 coding DNA: TGTGCCAGCAGCTTGGGTCCGGGGTGGAACACCGGGGAGCTGTTTTTT.

The rearrangement joins TRBV5-1 to TRBJ1-1; 7 bases map to TRBD1. J lost 0 bases, V lost 0 bases, and 5 bases had no gene match. Germline-derived CDR1 and CDR2 are SGHRS and YFSETQ. This CDR3 region has 16 residues. The DNA of the CDR3 is TGCGCCAGCAGCTTGGAGGGGCAGGGGGTGAACACTGAAGCTTTCTTT. It codes for CASSLEGQGVNTEAFF.

In regard to this clone: Different DNA sequences within this sample yield the same CDR3. The J gene is TRBJ1-5, the V gene TRBV19; 11 bases align to TRBD1. Germline CDR1 is LNHDA and CDR2 is SQIVND (reference sequence). CDR3 length equals 15 residues. V was clipped by 3 bases and J by 7 bases; unmatched bases: 5. CDR3 loop: CASSMGQGGSQPQHF. The CDR3 bases are TGTGCCAGTAGTATGGGACAGGGGGGGTCGCAGCCCCAGCATTTT.

V and J are TRBV9 and TRBJ1-5; possibly TRBD1 for D (5 bases). V lost 3 bases and J lost 0, with 10 bases in between. The V gene's germline CDR1 is SGDLS and CDR2 YYNGEE. CDR3 size: 15 residues. Here the CDR3 DNA reads TGTGCCAGCAGCGCAACAGGAAATAGCAATCAGCCCCAGCATTTT. Translating gives CASSATGNSNQPQHF.

This clone was picked up a small number of times. The CDR3 reads CSFHRGTEAFF. CDR3 DNA: TGCAGCTTCCACAGGGGCACTGAAGCTTTCTTT. The V gene is TRBV29-1, the J gene TRBJ1-1; TRBD1 matches at 7 bases. The V and J ends lost 8 bases and 4 bases, in that order; junction bases with no gene match: 4. CDR1 and CDR2 from the germline V gene are SQVTM and ANQGSEA. The CDR3 runs 11 residues. Based on the CDR3 plus reference TRBV29-1 and TRBJ1-1, the full variable domain is SAVISQKPSRDICQRGTSLTIQCQVDSQVTMMFWYRQQPGQSLTLIATANQGSEATYESGFVIDKFPISRPNLTFSTLTVSNMSPEDSSIYLCSFHRGTEAFFGQGTRLTVV.